The sequence of this T cell receptor beta chain was determined in a study of blood T cell repertoires in COVID-19 (dated by TCRdb to 2020 to 2021). In terms of the full investigation: Collaborator samples came from the United States, Italy and Spain and covered acute and convalescent phases of COVID-19. A de-identified subject ID, COVID-19 status, age in years and sex were almost always included in the sample metadata. Where HLA class I and class II types were available, the types were taken from metadata supplied by the sample provider, not from assay-based typing. A freely available public database, intended as a resource for researchers studying the immune response to SARS-CoV-2, is where the repertoires were released. Samples were obtained from the ongoing ImmuneRACE study (first 160 participants) and from over a thousand subjects provided by 6 global collaborators. The dataset comprised deeply sampled blood TCRbeta repertoires from subjects exposed to, actively infected with, or recovered from COVID-19. The material from the prospective study consisted of cDNA or gDNA derived from T cells, B-cell-depleted T cells, or PBMCs.

Overall results and qualifications from the work: The quantity of clinical and demographic metadata differed by source and by participant and was supplied without curation.

V loses 1 base, J loses 0 bases, and the germline ends lie 7 bases apart. CDR1 and CDR2, per the germline V gene, are LGHNA and YNFKEQ. Measured from the cysteine to the phenylalanine, the CDR3 is 15 residues long. Left in the record is the CDR3 DNA by itself, 45 bases read in frame from the first base. To note about this clone: Its antigen is not yet known. No much larger clone is present one base from it, and per-base qualities are unavailable.

Whole blood was collected in K2EDTA tubes by collaborating institutions according to the institutions' own protocols. For TCRbeta analysis, collaborators shipped samples as frozen whole blood, isolated PBMCs, or DNA extracted from either of those sample types. TCRbeta CDR3 regions were amplified from genomic DNA using the immunoSEQ Assay, a bias-controlled multiplex PCR. The authors processed their data as follows. Nucleated cell counts per sample were estimated from amplification of reference gene primers within the assay. To quantify the absolute abundance of each unique TCRbeta CDR3 rearrangement, sequence reads were collapsed and filtered. Productive Simpson clonality was computed per sample as the square root of Simpson's diversity index over productive rearrangements. TCRdb mirrors the immuneACCESS table, restricted to in-frame sequences. Some clones are absent from its copies; in checked studies, under half trace to an unresolved V gene, and the reason for the others is unknown. V, J and clone size were drawn from that table, and D and trimming were deduced from the DNA. Across this sample there are tens of thousands of clones, with 90% seen only once. Of the sample, 4.3% is held by the ten largest clones.

The sample was peripheral blood. The TCR sequence derives from a woman aged 80 or over with active or convalescent COVID-19. The chain is assembled from TRBV4-2 and TRBJ1-3, and the D gene may be TRBD1, 5 bases matching. The sequenced DNA is TGTGCCAGCAGCCAAGCGGGGGACTCTGGAAACACCATATATTTT. Its protein reads: CASSQAGDSGNTIYF.